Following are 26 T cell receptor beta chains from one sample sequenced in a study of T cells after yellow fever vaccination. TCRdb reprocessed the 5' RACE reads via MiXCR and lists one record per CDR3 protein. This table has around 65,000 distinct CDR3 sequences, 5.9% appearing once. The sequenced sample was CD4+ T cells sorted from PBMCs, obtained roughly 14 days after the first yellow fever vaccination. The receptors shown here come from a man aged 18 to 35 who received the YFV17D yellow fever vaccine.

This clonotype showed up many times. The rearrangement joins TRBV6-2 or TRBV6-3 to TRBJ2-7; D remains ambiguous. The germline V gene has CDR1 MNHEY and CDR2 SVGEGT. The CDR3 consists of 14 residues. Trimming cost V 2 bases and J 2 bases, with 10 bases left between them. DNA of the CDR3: TGTGCCAGCAGTTACCCAACTCAGACCTACGAGCAGTACTTC. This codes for CASSYPTQTYEQYF.

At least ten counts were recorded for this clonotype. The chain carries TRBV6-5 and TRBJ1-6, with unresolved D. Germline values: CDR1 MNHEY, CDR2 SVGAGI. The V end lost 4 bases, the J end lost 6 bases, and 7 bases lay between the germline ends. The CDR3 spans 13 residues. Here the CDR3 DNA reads TGTGCCAGCAGTTTGGGCCTTAATTCACCCCTCCACTTT. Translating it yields CASSLGLNSPLHF.

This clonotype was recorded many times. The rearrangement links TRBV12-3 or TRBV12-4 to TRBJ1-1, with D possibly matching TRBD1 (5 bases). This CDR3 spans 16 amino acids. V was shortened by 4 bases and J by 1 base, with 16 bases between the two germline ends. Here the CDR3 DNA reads TGTGCCAGCAGTTACCGGGACGGGTTGAAGAACACTGAAGCTTTCTTT. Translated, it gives CASSYRDGLKNTEAFF.

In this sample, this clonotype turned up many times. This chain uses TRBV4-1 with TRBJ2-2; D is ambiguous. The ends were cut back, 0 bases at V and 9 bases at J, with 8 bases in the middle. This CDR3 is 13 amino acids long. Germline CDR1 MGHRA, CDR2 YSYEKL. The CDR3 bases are TGCGCCAGCAGCCAAGAATTATCCCGGGAGCTGTTTTTT. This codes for CASSQELSRELFF.

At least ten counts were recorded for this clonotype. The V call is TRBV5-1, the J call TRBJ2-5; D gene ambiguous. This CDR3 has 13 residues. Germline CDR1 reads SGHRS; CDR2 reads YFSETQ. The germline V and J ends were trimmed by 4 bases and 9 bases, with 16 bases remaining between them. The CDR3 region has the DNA TGCGCCAGCAGCCCGGGCTGGGAAGTCGCCCAGTACTTC. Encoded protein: CASSPGWEVAQYF. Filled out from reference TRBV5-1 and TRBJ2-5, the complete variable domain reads KAGVTQTPRYLIKTRGQQVTLSCSPISGHRSVSWYQQTPGQGLQFLFEYFSETQRNKGNFPGRFSGRQFSNSRSEMNVSTLELGDSALYLCASSPGWEVAQYFGPGTRLLVL.

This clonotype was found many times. This CDR3 is CASSLGDRYNEQFF. CDR3 sequence (DNA): TGTGCCAGCAGTTTAGGCGACAGGTACAATGAGCAGTTCTTC. The rearrangement joins TRBV27 to TRBJ2-1; TRBD1 is a possible D gene (6 bases). V was pared by 2 bases and J by 4 bases, with 9 bases between. This CDR3 is 14 amino acids long. CDR1 and CDR2 from the germline V gene are MNHEY and SMNVEV (reference sequence).

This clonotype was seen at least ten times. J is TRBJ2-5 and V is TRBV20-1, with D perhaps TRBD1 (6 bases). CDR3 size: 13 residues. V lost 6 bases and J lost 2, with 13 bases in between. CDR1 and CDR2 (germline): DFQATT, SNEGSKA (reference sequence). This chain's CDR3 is CSAPKRGQETQYF. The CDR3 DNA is TGCAGTGCCCCCAAGAGGGGGCAAGAGACCCAGTACTTC.

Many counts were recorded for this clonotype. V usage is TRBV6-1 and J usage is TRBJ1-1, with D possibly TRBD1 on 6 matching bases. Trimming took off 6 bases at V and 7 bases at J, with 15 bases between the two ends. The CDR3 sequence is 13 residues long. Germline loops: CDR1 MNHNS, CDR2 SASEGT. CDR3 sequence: CASSDRRGLEAFF. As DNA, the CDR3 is TGTGCCAGCAGCGACCGCCGGGGGCTTGAAGCTTTCTTT.

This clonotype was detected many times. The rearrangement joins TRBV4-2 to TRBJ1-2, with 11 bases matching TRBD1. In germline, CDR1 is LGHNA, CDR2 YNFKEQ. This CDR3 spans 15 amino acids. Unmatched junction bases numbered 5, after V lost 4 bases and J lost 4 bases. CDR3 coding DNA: TGTGCCAGCAGCCCCGGACAGGGGGCGACCTATGGCTACACCTTC. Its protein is CASSPGQGATYGYTF.

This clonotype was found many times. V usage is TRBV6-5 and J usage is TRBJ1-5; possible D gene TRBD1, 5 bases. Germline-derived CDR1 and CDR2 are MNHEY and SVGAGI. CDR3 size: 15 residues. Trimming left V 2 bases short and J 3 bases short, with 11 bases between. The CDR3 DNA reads TGTGCCAGCAGTTACATAGGGGCCTACAATCAGCCCCAGCATTTT. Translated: CASSYIGAYNQPQHF.

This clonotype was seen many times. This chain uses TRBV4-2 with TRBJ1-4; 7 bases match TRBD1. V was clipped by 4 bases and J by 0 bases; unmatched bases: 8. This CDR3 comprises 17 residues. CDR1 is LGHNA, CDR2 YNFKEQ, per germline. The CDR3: CASSPGTAISTNEKLFF. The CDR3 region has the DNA TGTGCCAGCAGCCCCGGGACAGCAATCTCAACTAATGAAAAACTGTTTTTT.

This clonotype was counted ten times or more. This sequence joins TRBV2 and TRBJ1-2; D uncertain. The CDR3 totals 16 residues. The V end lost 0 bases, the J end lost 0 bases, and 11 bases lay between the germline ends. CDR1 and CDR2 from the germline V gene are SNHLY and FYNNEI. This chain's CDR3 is CASSEAGSRTNYGYTF. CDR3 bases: TGTGCCAGCAGTGAAGCCGGGAGCCGAACTAACTATGGCTACACCTTC.

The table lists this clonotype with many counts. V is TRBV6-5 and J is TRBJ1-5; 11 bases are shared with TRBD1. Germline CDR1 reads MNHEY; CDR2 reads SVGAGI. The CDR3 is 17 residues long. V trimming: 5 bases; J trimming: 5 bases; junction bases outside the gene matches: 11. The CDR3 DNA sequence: TGTGCCAGCAGTCGAATATCCGGGACAGGGGGGGATCAGCCCCAGCATTTT. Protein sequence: CASSRISGTGGDQPQHF.

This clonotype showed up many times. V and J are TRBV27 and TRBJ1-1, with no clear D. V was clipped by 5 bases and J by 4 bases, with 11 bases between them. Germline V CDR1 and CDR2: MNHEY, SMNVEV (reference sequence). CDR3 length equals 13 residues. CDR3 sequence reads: CASSLKWGTEAFF. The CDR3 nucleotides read TGTGCCAGCAGTCTAAAGTGGGGCACTGAAGCTTTCTTT.

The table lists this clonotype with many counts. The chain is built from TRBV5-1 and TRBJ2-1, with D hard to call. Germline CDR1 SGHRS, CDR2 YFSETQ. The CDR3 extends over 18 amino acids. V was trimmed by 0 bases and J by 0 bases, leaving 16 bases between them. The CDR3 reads CASSLAGRITSSYNEQFF. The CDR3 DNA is TGCGCCAGCAGCTTGGCCGGGCGAATTACGAGCTCCTACAATGAGCAGTTCTTC.

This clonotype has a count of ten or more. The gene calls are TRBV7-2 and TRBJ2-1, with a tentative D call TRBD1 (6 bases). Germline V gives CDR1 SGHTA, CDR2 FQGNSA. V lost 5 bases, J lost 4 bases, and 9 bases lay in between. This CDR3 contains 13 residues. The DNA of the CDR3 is TGTGCCAGCAGCCGGACAGAGTACAATGAGCAGTTCTTC. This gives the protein CASSRTEYNEQFF.

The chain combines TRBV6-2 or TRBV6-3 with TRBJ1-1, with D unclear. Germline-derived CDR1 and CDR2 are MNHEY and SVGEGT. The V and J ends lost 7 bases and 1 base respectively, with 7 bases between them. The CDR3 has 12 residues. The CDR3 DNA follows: TGTGCCAGCACCCATCCGAACACTGAAGCTTTCTTT. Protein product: CASTHPNTEAFF.

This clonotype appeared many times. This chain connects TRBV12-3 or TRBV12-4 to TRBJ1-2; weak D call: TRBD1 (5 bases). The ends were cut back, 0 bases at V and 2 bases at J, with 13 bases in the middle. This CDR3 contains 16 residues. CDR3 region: CASSLARGQANYGYTF. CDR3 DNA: TGTGCCAGCAGTTTAGCCCGCGGACAAGCAAACTATGGCTACACCTTC.

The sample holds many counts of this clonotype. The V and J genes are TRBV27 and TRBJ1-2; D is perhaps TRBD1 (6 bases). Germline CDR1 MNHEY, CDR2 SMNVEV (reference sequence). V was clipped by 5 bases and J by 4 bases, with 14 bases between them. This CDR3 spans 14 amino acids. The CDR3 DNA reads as TGTGCCAGCAGTCCACAGGGCTCGGGCTATGGCTACACCTTC. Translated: CASSPQGSGYGYTF.

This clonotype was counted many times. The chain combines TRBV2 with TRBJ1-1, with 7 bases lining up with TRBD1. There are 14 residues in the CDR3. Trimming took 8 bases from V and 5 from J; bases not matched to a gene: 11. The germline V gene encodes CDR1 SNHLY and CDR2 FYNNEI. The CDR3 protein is CASLRQTGETEAFF. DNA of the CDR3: TGTGCCAGCTTGCGACAAACAGGGGAGACTGAAGCTTTCTTT.

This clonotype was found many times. The DNA for the CDR3 is TGTGCCACCAGTGATTTGTCGGCGACTCAGCCCCAGCATTTT. Translating gives CATSDLSATQPQHF. The gene calls are TRBV24-1 and TRBJ1-5; D not resolved. Trimming removed 0 bases from V and 6 bases from J, with 8 bases in between. Germline CDR1 and CDR2: KGHDR and SFDVKD. The CDR3 totals 14 residues.

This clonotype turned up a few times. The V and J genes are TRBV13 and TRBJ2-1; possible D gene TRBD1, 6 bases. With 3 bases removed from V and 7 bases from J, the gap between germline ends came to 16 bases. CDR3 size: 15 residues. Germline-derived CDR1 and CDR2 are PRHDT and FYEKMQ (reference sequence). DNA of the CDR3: TGTGCCAGCAGCTTGCAGGGGCCTATACCTAATGAGCAGTTCTTC. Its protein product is CASSLQGPIPNEQFF.

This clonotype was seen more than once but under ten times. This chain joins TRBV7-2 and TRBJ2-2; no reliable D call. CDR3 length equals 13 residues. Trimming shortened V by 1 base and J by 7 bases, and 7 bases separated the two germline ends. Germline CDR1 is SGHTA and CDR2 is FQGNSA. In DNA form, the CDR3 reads TGTGCCAGCAGCTTAGTGGTTGGCGGGGAGCTGTTTTTT. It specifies CASSLVVGGELFF.

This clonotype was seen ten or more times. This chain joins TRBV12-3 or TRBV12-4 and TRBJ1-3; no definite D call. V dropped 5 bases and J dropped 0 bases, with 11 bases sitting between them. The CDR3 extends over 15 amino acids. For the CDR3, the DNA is TGTGCCAGCAGTCCACAATCGAGCTCTGGAAACACCATATATTTT. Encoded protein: CASSPQSSSGNTIYF.

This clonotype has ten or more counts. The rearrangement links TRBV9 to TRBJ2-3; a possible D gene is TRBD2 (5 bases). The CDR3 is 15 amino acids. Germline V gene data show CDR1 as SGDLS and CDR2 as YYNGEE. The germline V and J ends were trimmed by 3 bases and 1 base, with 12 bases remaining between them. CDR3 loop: CASSAKRTRTDTQYF. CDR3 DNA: TGTGCCAGCAGCGCCAAACGGACTCGCACAGATACGCAGTATTTT.

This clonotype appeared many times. The CDR3 spells CASSQGTTTQYF. CDR3 bases: TGTGCCAGCAGTCAAGGGACTACAACGCAGTATTTT. The genes are TRBV6-5 and TRBJ2-3, with 7 bases fitting TRBD2. The J segment lost 9 bases and the V segment lost 5 bases, leaving 5 bases of the junction unmatched. Germline values: CDR1 MNHEY, CDR2 SVGAGI. This CDR3 has 12 amino acids.